What follows are 11 T cell receptor beta chains derived from one specimen sequenced in a study of CD8 T cells in ankylosing spondylitis. TCRdb reprocessed the 5' RACE reads via MiXCR and lists one record per CDR3 protein. The profile covers approximately 150,000 distinct CDR3 sequences, with roughly 30% appearing a single time and 4.5% to 6% taken by the ten largest. Sequenced sample: synovial fluid, either unsorted or a sorted T cell fraction (not recorded which). The receptors here all came from a male donor with ankylosing spondylitis.

This clonotype was recorded a few times. This chain links TRBV29-1 with TRBJ1-1, with D maybe TRBD1 (6 bases). V was clipped by 3 bases and J by 1 base, with 12 bases between them. Germline CDR1 SQVTM, CDR2 ANQGSEA. The CDR3 runs to 14 residues. CDR3 sequence reads: CSVEAIRGNTEAFF. The CDR3 DNA is TGCAGCGTTGAGGCAATCAGGGGGAACACTGAAGCTTTCTTT. The full variable domain, with the rest looked up from reference TRBV29-1 and TRBJ1-1, is SAVISQKPSRDICQRGTSLTIQCQVDSQVTMMFWYRQQPGQSLTLIATANQGSEATYESGFVIDKFPISRPNLTFSTLTVSNMSPEDSSIYLCSVEAIRGNTEAFFGQGTRLTVV.

This clonotype was detected ten times or more. V is TRBV11-2 and J is TRBJ1-2; 9 nucleotides match TRBD1. Germline V gives CDR1 SGHAT, CDR2 FQNNGV. The CDR3 consists of 13 residues. Unmatched junction bases numbered 2, after V lost 4 bases and J lost 5 bases. CDR3 region: CASSSGQGYGYTF. In DNA form, the CDR3 reads TGTGCCAGCAGCTCTGGACAGGGGTATGGCTACACCTTC.

The chain uses TRBV11-2 and TRBJ2-2; 8 bases line up with TRBD2. CDR1 SGHAT and CDR2 FQNNGV come from the germline V gene. The CDR3 totals 18 residues. V was pared by 1 base and J by 4 bases, with 11 bases of the junction left unmatched. The CDR3 spells CASSLVVAGSGSTGELFF. The CDR3 DNA is TGTGCCAGCAGCTTAGTTGTAGCGGGGTCGGGCAGCACCGGGGAGCTGTTTTTT.

The chain recombines TRBV4-1 with TRBJ2-7, with D possibly being TRBD2 (5 bases). The V end was cut by 4 bases, the J end by 0 bases, with 16 bases between. The CDR3 is made up of 16 amino acids. Germline loops: CDR1 MGHRA, CDR2 YSYEKL. The CDR3 reads CASSPRLAISSYEQYF. The CDR3 DNA reads TGCGCCAGCAGCCCACGGCTAGCAATAAGCTCCTACGAGCAGTACTTC.

The sample holds a few counts of this clonotype. The chain recombines TRBV20-1 with TRBJ1-5; D is perhaps TRBD1 (6 bases). The CDR3 extends over 15 amino acids. Trimming pared 5 bases from V and 0 bases from J, leaving 14 bases between. Germline CDR1 DFQATT, CDR2 SNEGSKA (reference sequence). This CDR3 reads CSAARGGLSNQPQHF. CDR3 DNA: TGCAGTGCTGCTCGCGGGGGCCTTAGCAATCAGCCCCAGCATTTT.

This clonotype was seen only a few times. The chain employs TRBV6-4 and TRBJ2-1; 10 nucleotides agree with TRBD2. Germline V gene sequence: CDR1 MRHNA, CDR2 SNTAGT. V shed 0 bases and J 6 bases; nucleotides not matched to a gene: 5. There are 16 residues in the CDR3. For the CDR3, the DNA is TGTGCCAGCAGTGACTCTTTAGCGGGGGGCGTCAATGAGCAGTTCTTC. It encodes CASSDSLAGGVNEQFF.

This clonotype was recorded a few times. This sequence joins TRBV20-1 and TRBJ2-1, with 8 positions matching TRBD2. Per the germline V gene, CDR1 is DFQATT and CDR2 is SNEGSKA (reference sequence). Losses at the gene ends were 5 bases for V and 12 bases for J; bases not matched to a gene: 9. The CDR3 contains 12 residues. CDR3 sequence (DNA): TGCAGTGCTGGGACTAGTCATAGTGGGCAGTTCTTC. It encodes CSAGTSHSGQFF.

This clonotype came up once. This chain joins TRBV5-1 and TRBJ1-1; D perhaps matches TRBD1 (5 bases). Germline V gene lookup returns CDR1 SGHRS and CDR2 YFSETQ. There are 16 residues in the CDR3. Trimming shortened V by 0 bases and J by 0 bases, and 12 bases separated the two germline ends. The CDR3 sequence: CASSLVPGMVNTEAFF. The CDR3, as DNA: TGCGCCAGCAGCTTGGTTCCAGGGATGGTGAACACTGAAGCTTTCTTT.

Worth noting for this clonotype: A read error may account for a junction end that differs from germline. The chain employs TRBV7-7 and TRBJ2-7; D might be TRBD1 or TRBD2, each matching 6 bases. The CDR3 is made up of 12 amino acids. Germline lookup yields CDR1 SSHAT and CDR2 FNYEAQ (reference sequence). The CDR3 DNA reads as TGTGCCAGCGGCTTAGGGGGGTACGAGCAGTACTTC. Its protein is CASGLGGYEQYF.

This clonotype was detected ten times or more. This chain connects TRBV2 to TRBJ2-7; 9 bases are shared with TRBD1. The CDR3 is made up of 15 amino acids. With V trimmed by 1 base and J by 5 bases, 6 bases remained unmatched. Germline V lookup: CDR1 SNHLY, CDR2 FYNNEI. CDR3: CASSEGGTGRNEQYF. The CDR3 nucleotides are TGTGCCAGCAGTGAAGGAGGGACAGGGAGGAACGAGCAGTACTTC.

This clonotype was found a few times. This chain links TRBV5-1 with TRBJ2-3; 8 bases agree with TRBD2. Germline V lookup: CDR1 SGHRS, CDR2 YFSETQ. Trimming cost V 4 bases and J 7 bases; bases outside gene matches: 8. This CDR3 has 14 residues. The CDR3 spells CASSTGLVPYTQYF. As DNA, the CDR3 is TGCGCCAGCAGCACGGGACTAGTTCCATATACGCAGTATTTT.